These T cell receptor beta chains were read from a single sample in a study of shared clonotypes between healthy human individuals. Generated by immunoSEQ multiplex PCR, the TCRdb table keeps only in-frame clones and is missing some. The table lists some 1,100,000 clones, about 80% of them singletons. The sample comprised memory CD4+ T cells from PBMCs. The receptors derive from a young man in good health. Some clones in this sample may be carry-over from other donors' samples. CDR3s include the opening cysteine and the closing phenylalanine or tryptophan. D genes are given only for firm matches. Some rows have no size entry. The others give once, few or many, or a class for an expanded clone.

clone_size: .
v_call: TRBV4-2
j_call: TRBJ1-5
d_call: .
cdr3_aa: CASSQDLAQPQHF
cdr3_nt: TGTGCCAGCAGCCAAGATCTGGCTCAGCCCCAGCATTTT

clone_size: .
v_call: TRBV4-3
j_call: TRBJ2-5
d_call: TRBD2
cdr3_aa: CASSSSGRNQETQYF
cdr3_nt: TGCGCCAGCAGCTCTAGCGGGAGGAACCAAGAGACCCAGTACTTC

clone_size: .
v_call: TRBV15
j_call: TRBJ1-2
d_call: .
cdr3_aa: CATSRGDLGNYGYTF
cdr3_nt: TGTGCCACCAGCAGAGGGGACCTAGGTAACTATGGCTACACCTTC

clone_size: .
v_call: TRBV11-2
j_call: TRBJ2-1
d_call: .
cdr3_aa: CASSVTGYNEQFF
cdr3_nt: TGTGCCAGCAGTGTAACGGGTTACAATGAGCAGTTCTTC

clone_size: .
v_call: TRBV21-1
j_call: TRBJ2-7
d_call: .
cdr3_aa: CASSKRGRTGVSSSYEQYF
cdr3_nt: TGTGCCAGCAGCAAAAGGGGTAGGACAGGGGTCTCGAGCTCCTACGAGCAGTACTTC

clone_size: many
v_call: TRBV4-1
j_call: TRBJ1-1
d_call: .
cdr3_aa: CASSQDPPRGGGNTEAFF
cdr3_nt: TGCGCCAGCAGCCAAGATCCCCCTAGGGGAGGAGGGAACACTGAAGCTTTCTTT

clone_size: few
v_call: TRBV28
j_call: TRBJ2-5
d_call: TRBD2
cdr3_aa: CASSSPIDSGGQETQYF
cdr3_nt: TGTGCCAGCAGTTCCCCCATAGATAGCGGGGGCCAAGAGACCCAGTACTTC

clone_size: .
v_call: TRBV5-5
j_call: TRBJ1-2
d_call: .
cdr3_aa: CASSFGPKGDYGYTF
cdr3_nt: TGTGCCAGCAGCTTCGGCCCGAAAGGGGACTATGGCTACACCTTC

clone_size: .
v_call: TRBV5-1
j_call: TRBJ2-3
d_call: TRBD2
cdr3_aa: CASSSFGGGRVATQYF
cdr3_nt: TGCGCCAGCAGCTCCTTTGGGGGCGGGAGGGTGGCCACGCAGTATTTT

clone_size: .
v_call: TRBV7-2
j_call: TRBJ2-4
d_call: .
cdr3_aa: CASSSKSVGPVIQYF
cdr3_nt: TGTGCCAGCAGCTCGAAGTCTGTGGGACCCGTCATTCAGTACTTC

clone_size: .
v_call: TRBV5-1
j_call: TRBJ2-3
d_call: TRBD1
cdr3_aa: CASSPGTGSDTQYF
cdr3_nt: TGCGCCAGCAGCCCTGGGACAGGGTCAGATACGCAGTATTTT

clone_size: .
v_call: TRBV28
j_call: TRBJ1-1
d_call: .
cdr3_aa: CASSLEPPYEAFF
cdr3_nt: TGTGCCAGCAGTTTAGAACCTCCATATGAAGCTTTCTTT

clone_size: .
v_call: TRBV5-6
j_call: TRBJ2-3
d_call: .
cdr3_aa: CASSLRGIGADTQYF
cdr3_nt: TGTGCCAGCAGCTTACGGGGCATAGGGGCAGATACGCAGTATTTT

clone_size: .
v_call: TRBV7-9
j_call: TRBJ1-6
d_call: .
cdr3_aa: CASSQGPGSPLHF
cdr3_nt: TGTGCCAGCAGCCAAGGTCCAGGGTCACCCCTCCACTTT

clone_size: .
v_call: TRBV2
j_call: TRBJ1-2
d_call: .
cdr3_aa: CASSEGQVLTF
cdr3_nt: TGTGCCAGCAGTGAAGGGCAGGTTTTAACCTTC

clone_size: .
v_call: TRBV5-6
j_call: TRBJ1-1
d_call: TRBD1
cdr3_aa: CASSPQGTNTEAFF
cdr3_nt: TGTGCCAGCAGCCCACAGGGGACGAACACTGAAGCTTTCTTT

clone_size: once
v_call: TRBV6-1
j_call: TRBJ1-2
d_call: .
cdr3_aa: CASSERRVYSYGYTF
cdr3_nt: TGTGCCAGCAGTGAAAGGAGGGTATATAGTTATGGCTACACCTTC

clone_size: .
v_call: TRBV19
j_call: TRBJ1-2
d_call: .
cdr3_aa: CASMAGGYNYGYTF
cdr3_nt: TGTGCCAGTATGGCTGGGGGGTACAACTATGGCTACACCTTC

clone_size: .
v_call: TRBV5-1
j_call: TRBJ2-6
d_call: .
cdr3_aa: CASSMITGANVLTF
cdr3_nt: TGCGCCAGCAGTATGATTACTGGGGCCAACGTCCTGACTTTC

clone_size: .
v_call: TRBV11-1
j_call: TRBJ2-7
d_call: .
cdr3_aa: CASSPLRAPPYEQYF
cdr3_nt: TGTGCCAGCAGCCCTCTCCGGGCCCCGCCCTACGAGCAGTACTTC

clone_size: .
v_call: TRBV11-2
j_call: TRBJ1-4
d_call: .
cdr3_aa: CASTHLRGIGEKLFF
cdr3_nt: TGTGCCAGCACCCACCTGAGAGGGATAGGGGAAAAACTGTTTTTT

clone_size: .
v_call: TRBV5-1
j_call: TRBJ2-1
d_call: TRBD1
cdr3_aa: CASSQGTANNEQFF
cdr3_nt: TGCGCCAGCAGCCAGGGGACAGCGAACAATGAGCAGTTCTTC

clone_size: .
v_call: TRBV10-3
j_call: TRBJ1-2
d_call: .
cdr3_aa: CAISGQPTTDGYTF
cdr3_nt: TGTGCCATCAGTGGACAACCGACAACCGATGGCTACACCTTC

clone_size: once
v_call: TRBV5-1
j_call: TRBJ2-6
d_call: .
cdr3_aa: CASSLAQGGFSGANVLTF
cdr3_nt: TGCGCCAGCAGCTTGGCGCAGGGCGGTTTCTCTGGGGCCAACGTCCTGACTTTC

clone_size: .
v_call: TRBV6-1
j_call: TRBJ2-2
d_call: TRBD1
cdr3_aa: CASRQGNTGELFF
cdr3_nt: TGTGCCAGCCGACAGGGGAACACCGGGGAGCTGTTTTTT

clone_size: .
v_call: TRBV6-5
j_call: TRBJ2-5
d_call: .
cdr3_aa: CASSYAMEETQYF
cdr3_nt: TGTGCCAGCAGTTACGCGATGGAAGAGACCCAGTACTTC

clone_size: .
v_call: TRBV5-6
j_call: TRBJ2-5
d_call: TRBD2
cdr3_aa: CASSFRTSGQETQYF
cdr3_nt: TGTGCCAGCAGCTTCAGGACTAGCGGACAAGAGACCCAGTACTTC

clone_size: .
v_call: TRBV6-5
j_call: TRBJ1-2
d_call: .
cdr3_aa: CATHYSGGFNYGYTF
cdr3_nt: TGTGCCACTCACTATTCGGGGGGCTTTAACTATGGCTACACCTTC

clone_size: once
v_call: TRBV28
j_call: TRBJ2-3
d_call: TRBD2
cdr3_aa: CASSRILGGVDTQYF
cdr3_nt: TGTGCCAGCAGCCGGATCCTGGGGGGGGTAGATACGCAGTATTTT

clone_size: .
v_call: TRBV20-1
j_call: TRBJ2-1
d_call: .
cdr3_aa: CSALPVDEQFF
cdr3_nt: TGCAGTGCCCTACCGGTGGATGAGCAGTTCTTC

clone_size: .
v_call: TRBV29-1
j_call: TRBJ2-7
d_call: TRBD1
cdr3_aa: CSAAGGQGQYEQYF
cdr3_nt: TGCAGCGCAGCCGGGGGACAGGGCCAATACGAGCAGTACTTC

clone_size: many
v_call: TRBV7-2
j_call: TRBJ2-2
d_call: TRBD2
cdr3_aa: CASSLNPSSGMNTGELFF
cdr3_nt: TGTGCCAGCAGCTTAAACCCCTCTAGCGGGATGAACACCGGGGAGCTGTTTTTT

clone_size: .
v_call: TRBV15
j_call: TRBJ2-7
d_call: .
cdr3_aa: CATSRETRIYEQYF
cdr3_nt: TGTGCCACCAGCAGGGAGACTAGGATCTACGAGCAGTACTTC

clone_size: .
v_call: TRBV11-3
j_call: TRBJ2-2
d_call: .
cdr3_aa: CASSKDGELFF
cdr3_nt: TGTGCCAGCAGCAAGGACGGGGAGCTGTTTTTT

clone_size: .
v_call: TRBV7-2
j_call: TRBJ2-7
d_call: .
cdr3_aa: CASSLGRGSSYEQYF
cdr3_nt: TGTGCCAGCAGCTTAGGGAGGGGGAGCTCCTACGAGCAGTACTTC

clone_size: .
v_call: TRBV5-5
j_call: TRBJ1-3
d_call: TRBD1
cdr3_aa: CASSLPQGAGGNTIYF
cdr3_nt: TGTGCCAGCAGCTTACCCCAGGGGGCGGGCGGAAACACCATATATTTT

clone_size: .
v_call: TRBV4-1
j_call: TRBJ2-7
d_call: TRBD1
cdr3_aa: CASSQGTGGAPEQYF
cdr3_nt: TGCGCCAGCAGCCAAGGGACAGGGGGCGCGCCCGAGCAGTACTTC

clone_size: .
v_call: TRBV7-8
j_call: TRBJ1-2
d_call: TRBD1
cdr3_aa: CASSWGTGSYGYTF
cdr3_nt: TGTGCCAGCAGCTGGGGGACAGGGAGCTATGGCTACACCTTC

clone_size: few
v_call: TRBV28
j_call: TRBJ2-7
d_call: TRBD2
cdr3_aa: CASRGQSGKREVREQYF
cdr3_nt: TGTGCCAGCAGGGGACAATCAGGGAAGCGGGAGGTGAGGGAGCAGTACTTC

clone_size: .
v_call: TRBV5-1
j_call: TRBJ1-3
d_call: .
cdr3_aa: CASSFSGAGNTIYF
cdr3_nt: TGCGCCAGCAGCTTTTCGGGGGCCGGAAACACCATATATTTT

clone_size: .
v_call: TRBV7-8
j_call: TRBJ2-7
d_call: .
cdr3_aa: CASSADRYYEQYF
cdr3_nt: TGTGCCAGCAGCGCCGACAGGTACTACGAGCAGTACTTC

clone_size: .
v_call: TRBV6-5
j_call: TRBJ1-1
d_call: .
cdr3_aa: CASSYGVRHNTEAFF
cdr3_nt: TGTGCCAGCAGTTACGGGGTCCGGCACAACACTGAAGCTTTCTTT

clone_size: .
v_call: TRBV19
j_call: TRBJ2-5
d_call: .
cdr3_aa: CASSGQGGETQYF
cdr3_nt: TGTGCCAGTAGTGGGCAGGGGGGAGAGACCCAGTACTTC

clone_size: .
v_call: TRBV7-8
j_call: TRBJ2-1
d_call: .
cdr3_aa: CASSPARALAPRFLSSYNEQFF
cdr3_nt: TGTGCCAGCAGCCCTGCCAGGGCTTTAGCCCCCAGATTCCTAAGCTCCTACAATGAGCAGTTCTTC